This T cell receptor beta chain was profiled in a study of a mutant IDH1 vaccine in newly diagnosed glioma. The CDR3 is made up of 12 amino acids. The germline V gene has CDR1 MGHDK and CDR2 SYGVNS. Between the trimmed V and J ends, which lost 1 base and 7 bases, there was a span of 8 bases. Time point denoted: week 35, safety follow-up. Every vaccine dose comprised 300 ug of mutant IDH1 20-mer peptide plus topical imiquimod. Sequencing was performed with immunoSEQ multiplex PCR; in TCRdb, only in-frame clones are kept and a portion is missing. The data contain around 53,000 clones, approximately 79% of them seen just once; the ten biggest clones take up more than 6.5%. Comments on this clone: Its antigen is not identified.

The receptor was isolated from a man aged 40-55 years with glioma. The chain joins TRBV25-1 to TRBJ2-7; D gene ambiguous. The sample in question was PBMCs, obtained from a glioma patient whose treatment included an IDH1 peptide vaccine. The DNA of the CDR3 is TGTGCCAGCAGTGAATTGGGGTGGGAGCAGTACTTC. Its translation: CASSELGWEQYF.